One sample yielded the 8 T cell receptor beta chains listed below, sequenced in a study of blood T cell repertoires in COVID-19 (TCRdb year 2020). The method behind the library was the immunoSEQ multiplex PCR assay. Not all clones reach the TCRdb copy of this immuneACCESS table, which keeps in-frame sequences only. Checked studies attribute under half of the gap to unresolved V genes and leave the rest unexplained. The sample table contains 73,000 or so clones; only one count was recorded for around 86% of them. The biggest ten clones account for 6.5% to 9% of the sample. The sample consisted of peripheral blood. The origin of the receptors is a man aged 25-45 years with acute or convalescent COVID-19.

CDR3 in DNA: TGTGCCAGCAGTGGCAGGGGATCCTACGAGCAGTACTTC. Translated, it gives CASSGRGSYEQYF. The V gene is TRBV2, the J gene TRBJ2-7; the D gene is possibly TRBD1 (6 bases). This CDR3 contains 13 residues. Germline lookup yields CDR1 SNHLY and CDR2 FYNNEI. With 4 bases removed from V and 1 base from J, the gap between germline ends came to 8 bases.

This chain links TRBV30 with TRBJ2-1; D is unresolved. This CDR3 comprises 15 residues. Germline assignment: CDR1 GTSNPN and CDR2 SVGIG (reference sequence). The germline V and J ends were trimmed by 3 bases and 0 bases, with 12 bases remaining between them. CDR3 region: CAWREPQRSYNEQFF. The CDR3 DNA sequence: TGTGCCTGGAGGGAGCCCCAGCGCTCCTACAATGAGCAGTTCTTC.

The V call is TRBV28, the J call TRBJ1-1; D not resolved. Germline V gene sequence: CDR1 MDHEN, CDR2 SYDVKM. This CDR3 contains 11 residues. Trimming cost V 5 bases and J 8 bases, with 9 bases left between them. CDR3 in amino acids: CASSLRSEAFF. The CDR3 DNA is TGTGCCAGCAGTCTAAGGAGCGAAGCTTTCTTT.

V usage is TRBV5-6 and J usage is TRBJ2-5; TRBD2 might be the D (5 bases). CDR1 and CDR2 (germline): SGHDT, YYEEEE. Trimming cost V 0 bases and J 5 bases, with 8 bases left between them. This CDR3 spans 13 amino acids. The CDR3 loop is CASSLGGVETQYF. DNA for the CDR3: TGTGCCAGCAGCTTGGGGGGAGTCGAGACCCAGTACTTC.

The chain carries TRBV9 and TRBJ2-7; perhaps TRBD1 as D (6 bases). This CDR3 is built from 15 residues. Trimming removed 2 bases from V and 1 base from J, with 13 bases in between. The germline CDR1 and CDR2 sequences are SGDLS and YYNGEE. CDR3 nucleotides: TGTGCCAGCAGCGTGACAGGCTTGGCTTCCTACGAGCAGTACTTC. This encodes CASSVTGLASYEQYF.

The V gene is TRBV25-1, the J gene TRBJ1-4; no definite D call. Germline loops: CDR1 MGHDK, CDR2 SYGVNS. This CDR3 comprises 13 residues. The germline V and J ends were trimmed by 6 bases and 8 bases, with 13 bases remaining between them. The CDR3 reads CASRGEGREKLFF. The CDR3 DNA is TGTGCCAGCAGGGGAGAGGGTCGAGAAAAACTGTTTTTT.

V and J are TRBV4-1 and TRBJ2-2, with TRBD1 matching 10 bases. V trimming: 6 bases; J trimming: 3 bases; junction bases outside the gene matches: 7. Germline V CDR1 and CDR2: MGHRA, YSYEKL. This CDR3 has 16 residues. CDR3 amino acids: CASRIAGQGYTGELFF. As DNA, the CDR3 is TGCGCCAGCAGGATCGCGGGACAGGGGTACACCGGGGAGCTGTTTTTT.

The chain combines TRBV5-1 with TRBJ1-1; TRBD1 is a possible D gene (5 bases). V was pared by 0 bases and J by 7 bases, with 13 bases between. Germline V gives CDR1 SGHRS, CDR2 YFSETQ. The CDR3 has 14 amino acids. CDR3 loop: CASSLVDRIGEAFF. DNA of the CDR3: TGCGCCAGCAGCTTGGTCGACAGAATTGGTGAAGCTTTCTTT.